This passage covers 27 T cell receptor beta chains from one sample sequenced in a study of shared T cell receptors in the human thymus. Clones were sequenced by immunoSEQ multiplex PCR, and TCRdb holds only the in-frame ones, with some missing. The sample lists some 400,000 clones, approximately 95% occurring once. Sequences were obtained from thymocytes. The receptors here all came from a human donor.

The CDR3 coding sequence is TGTGCCAGCAGCCTCGGTCGATCCTATCTCGGGGAAACTTACGAGCAGTACTTC. It codes for CASSLGRSYLGETYEQYF. The chain has TRBV14 and TRBJ2-7; possibly TRBD2 for D (5 bases). V lost 4 bases to trimming and J lost 4 bases, with 26 bases between them. This CDR3 has 18 residues. The germline gives CDR1 SGHDN, CDR2 FVKESK.

The chain combines TRBV27 with TRBJ2-1; 15 bases match TRBD2. The V gene end was trimmed by 3 bases and the J gene end by 1 base; junction bases not matched to a gene: 7. The CDR3 loop spans 19 amino acids. Germline CDR1 reads MNHEY; CDR2 reads SMNVEV (reference sequence). The CDR3, as DNA: TGTGCCAGCAGTTTCAGGACTAGCGGGAGGGCCGTATCCTACAATGAGCAGTTCTTC. It yields the protein CASSFRTSGRAVSYNEQFF.

The chain has TRBV5-1 and TRBJ1-5; 7 bases line up with TRBD1. V was pared by 9 bases and J by 0 bases, with 15 bases of the junction left unmatched. This CDR3 is 17 amino acids long. The germline V gene encodes CDR1 SGHRS and CDR2 YFSETQ. In nucleotides, the CDR3 is TGCGCCACCCCAGCCATAGACAGGGCTTCTAGCAATCAGCCCCAGCATTTT. Its translation is CATPAIDRASSNQPQHF.

V gene TRBV19 combines with J gene TRBJ2-1, with 7 bases fitting TRBD2. CDR3 size: 15 residues. V gave up 5 bases and J gave up 3 bases; unmatched junction bases: 7. Looked up from germline, CDR1 is LNHDA and CDR2 is SQIVND (reference sequence). CDR3 residues: CASSPVASGYNEQFF. The CDR3 region has the DNA TGTGCCAGTAGTCCAGTGGCTAGCGGCTACAATGAGCAGTTCTTC. The full variable domain, completed using reference TRBV19 and TRBJ2-1, is DGGITQSPKYLFRKEGQNVTLSCEQNLNHDAMYWYRQDPGQGLRLIYYSQIVNDFQKGDIAEGYSVSREKKESFPLTVTSAQKNPTAFYLCASSPVASGYNEQFFGPGTRLTVL.

As for this clone: Different DNA sequences within this sample yield the same CDR3. This CDR3 is CASSMGQGGGYTF. CDR3 DNA sequence: TGTGCCAGTAGTATGGGACAGGGGGGCGGCTACACCTTC. This chain uses TRBV19 with TRBJ1-2, with 11 bases that match TRBD1. This CDR3 is 13 amino acids long. CDR1 is LNHDA and CDR2 is SQIVND in the germline V gene (reference sequence). Trimming removed 3 bases from V and 8 bases from J; junction bases left unmatched: 2.

The V and J genes are TRBV19 and TRBJ1-1; D possibly corresponds to TRBD1 (5 bases). CDR3 length: 13 residues. CDR1 is LNHDA and CDR2 is SQIVND in the germline V gene (reference sequence). The V end was cut by 6 bases, the J end by 5 bases, with 13 bases between. DNA of the CDR3: TGTGCCAGTAGGTCGGGGGGTCGGACTGAAGCTTTCTTT. This codes for CASRSGGRTEAFF.

The V call is TRBV4-1, the J call TRBJ1-4; 7 bases map to TRBD1. The J segment lost 2 bases and the V segment lost 0 bases, leaving 6 bases of the junction unmatched. The CDR3 is 17 residues long. Germline V gene sequence: CDR1 MGHRA, CDR2 YSYEKL. The CDR3 reads CASSQENDRETNEKLFF. CDR3 in DNA: TGCGCCAGCAGCCAAGAGAATGACAGGGAGACTAATGAAAAACTGTTTTTT.

The chain combines TRBV10-3 with TRBJ2-7; 9 positions agree with TRBD1. Per the germline V gene, CDR1 is ENHRY and CDR2 is SYGVKD. V shed 2 bases, J shed 3 bases, and the junction held 8 bases outside the gene matches. There are 16 residues in the CDR3. CDR3: CAISEALWDRVYEQYF. CDR3 nucleotide sequence: TGTGCCATCAGTGAGGCATTGTGGGACAGGGTCTACGAGCAGTACTTC.

The chain is built from TRBV7-6 and TRBJ1-2; 11 bases agree with TRBD1. Germline lookup yields CDR1 SGHVS and CDR2 FNYEAQ. CDR3 length equals 14 residues. V was pared by 4 bases and J by 7 bases, with 5 bases of the junction left unmatched. The CDR3 coding sequence is TGTGCCAGCAGCTGGACAGGGGGCGCAGGTGGCTACACCTTC. Translated: CASSWTGGAGGYTF.

The chain has TRBV4-3 and TRBJ2-2; D unresolved. Germline CDR1 is LGHNA and CDR2 is YSLEER. V was clipped by 3 bases and J by 4 bases, with 12 bases between them. This CDR3 region has 15 residues. For the CDR3, the DNA is TGCGCCAGCAGCCAGGGAACAGCCGGCACCGGGGAGCTGTTTTTT. It encodes CASSQGTAGTGELFF.

The chain is built from TRBV5-4 and TRBJ2-3, with 9 bases aligning to TRBD1. Losses at the gene ends were 3 bases for V and 2 bases for J; bases not matched to a gene: 7. The CDR3 length is 16 residues. Germline values: CDR1 SGHNT, CDR2 YYREEE (reference sequence). CDR3 coding DNA: TGTGCCAGCAGCTCGACCGGGACAGGGCACACAGATACGCAGTATTTT. Translated: CASSSTGTGHTDTQYF.

The genes are TRBV27 and TRBJ1-6; D is possibly TRBD1 (5 bases). The V end was cut by 2 bases, the J end by 6 bases, with 5 bases between. CDR3 length equals 13 residues. Germline CDR1 is MNHEY and CDR2 is SMNVEV (reference sequence). CDR3 protein: CASSLGGNSPLHF. The CDR3 DNA follows: TGTGCCAGCAGTTTAGGGGGTAATTCACCCCTCCACTTT.

This chain uses TRBV7-9 with TRBJ2-7; D is perhaps TRBD1 or TRBD2 (5 bases each). This CDR3 spans 15 amino acids. V shed 5 bases and J shed 3 bases, with 17 bases lying between them. The germline V gene has CDR1 SEHNR and CDR2 FQNEAQ (reference sequence). CDR3 in amino acids: CASSSLRDGVYEQYF. The CDR3 coding sequence is TGTGCCAGCAGCAGTCTCCGGGACGGAGTCTACGAGCAGTACTTC.

This sequence joins TRBV12-5 and TRBJ2-2, with TRBD2 matching 7 bases. In germline, CDR1 is LGHNT, CDR2 FRNRAP. The CDR3 runs 16 residues. The V gene end was trimmed by 5 bases and the J gene end by 3 bases; junction bases not matched to a gene: 9. Here the CDR3 DNA reads TGTGCTAGTGGTCATCCTAGCGGAAGAGACACCGGGGAGCTGTTTTTT. Amino acids: CASGHPSGRDTGELFF.

The rearrangement links TRBV7-2 to TRBJ2-2; weak D call: TRBD2 (6 bases). This CDR3 region has 17 residues. With 2 bases removed from V and 5 bases from J, the gap between germline ends came to 18 bases. The V gene's germline CDR1 is SGHTA and CDR2 FQGNSA. CDR3 region: CASSLPGTSSGTGELFF. The CDR3 nucleotides read TGTGCCAGCAGCTTACCCGGGACTTCCAGTGGAACCGGGGAGCTGTTTTTT.

This sequence joins TRBV2 and TRBJ1-3; D remains unclear. The CDR3 length is 16 residues. CDR1 and CDR2 from the germline V gene are SNHLY and FYNNEI. V lost 1 base and J 0 bases, leaving 10 bases between the germline ends. CDR3: CASSEEFTDSGNTIYF. DNA for the CDR3: TGTGCCAGCAGTGAAGAATTTACAGACTCTGGAAACACCATATATTTT.

The chain is built from TRBV11-3 and TRBJ2-1; 7 positions match TRBD1. Germline assignment: CDR1 SGHNT and CDR2 YENEEA. V was pared by 1 base and J by 0 bases, with 12 bases of the junction left unmatched. The CDR3 is made up of 19 amino acids. Here the CDR3 reads CASSLVSEDRSSSYNEQFF. Written as DNA, the CDR3 is TGTGCCAGCAGCTTAGTATCCGAGGACAGGTCCAGCTCCTACAATGAGCAGTTCTTC.

The count of this clone is one. The chain carries TRBV7-2 and TRBJ2-1, with 11 nucleotides matching TRBD2. CDR1 and CDR2 (germline): SGHTA, FQGNSA. V was pared by 1 base and J by 7 bases, with 12 bases of the junction left unmatched. The CDR3 totals 18 residues. CDR3: CASSLVGLLAGDYNEQFF. In DNA form, the CDR3 reads TGTGCCAGCAGCTTAGTAGGGTTACTAGCGGGAGACTATAATGAGCAGTTCTTC. Using reference TRBV7-2 and TRBJ2-1 for the parts outside the CDR3, the full variable domain is GAGVSQSPSNKVTEKGKDVELRCDPISGHTALYWYRQSLGQGLEFLIYFQGNSAPDKSGLPSDRFSAERTGGSVSTLTIQRTQQEDSAVYLCASSLVGLLAGDYNEQFFGPGTRLTVL.

The chain recombines TRBV20-1 with TRBJ1-2, with 7 bases matching TRBD1. Germline CDR1 reads DFQATT; CDR2 reads SNEGSKA (reference sequence). V shed 5 bases and J 8 bases; nucleotides not matched to a gene: 2. The CDR3 runs to 10 residues. The CDR3 sequence: CSAGTAGYTF. The CDR3 DNA sequence: TGCAGTGCTGGGACAGCAGGCTACACCTTC.

The chain is built from TRBV7-2 and TRBJ2-5; D assignment may be TRBD1 or TRBD2 (5 bases each). The germline V gene has CDR1 SGHTA and CDR2 FQGNSA. This CDR3 region has 14 residues. The germline V and J ends were trimmed by 7 bases and 5 bases, with 17 bases remaining between them. The CDR3 loop reads CASKLRDRGETQYF. Written as DNA, the CDR3 is TGTGCCAGCAAGCTCCGGGACCGAGGGGAGACCCAGTACTTC.

The chain joins TRBV28 to TRBJ2-3; D is possibly TRBD1 or TRBD2 (5 bases each). The CDR3 is 18 residues long. V lost 0 bases, J lost 0 bases, and 16 bases lay in between. Per the germline V gene, CDR1 is MDHEN and CDR2 is SYDVKM. CDR3 protein: CASSLCGWGSRSTDTQYF. Written as DNA, the CDR3 is TGTGCCAGCAGTTTATGCGGGTGGGGGTCTCGTAGCACAGATACGCAGTATTTT.

In its sample, this clone was seen once. This chain connects TRBV27 to TRBJ2-7; weak D call: TRBD1 (5 bases). The length of the CDR3 is 12 residues. Germline-derived CDR1 and CDR2 are MNHEY and SMNVEV (reference sequence). V lost 8 bases, J lost 7 bases, and 15 bases lay in between. The CDR3 here is CASGYDSLEQYF. In DNA, the CDR3 is TGTGCCAGCGGTTACGACAGTCTTGAGCAGTACTTC.

The gene calls are TRBV30 and TRBJ1-3, with D hard to call. V lost 4 bases and J lost 0, with 10 bases in between. The CDR3 runs 14 residues. Per the germline V gene, CDR1 is GTSNPN and CDR2 is SVGIG (reference sequence). The CDR3 protein is CAWKVVSSGNTIYF. In DNA form, the CDR3 reads TGTGCCTGGAAGGTGGTTTCCTCTGGAAACACCATATATTTT.

This chain links TRBV6-5 with TRBJ1-4; 7 bases map to TRBD1. Losses at the gene ends were 5 bases for V and 5 bases for J; bases not matched to a gene: 5. The CDR3 spans 14 residues. Germline values: CDR1 MNHEY, CDR2 SVGAGI. Written as DNA, the CDR3 is TGTGCCAGCAGTCCCCGGGACAGAAATGAAAAACTGTTTTTT. Translated: CASSPRDRNEKLFF.

For the CDR3, the DNA is TGTGCCAGCGGACTCACAGGGTCTCTGGAAAAACTGTTTTTT. It codes for CASGLTGSLEKLFF. The V and J genes are TRBV28 and TRBJ1-4; D may be TRBD1 (6 bases). The V end lost 8 bases, the J end lost 8 bases, and 18 bases lay between the germline ends. Germline CDR1 MDHEN, CDR2 SYDVKM. The CDR3 totals 14 residues.

V is TRBV5-1 and J is TRBJ2-5, with 8 positions matching TRBD1. Looked up from germline, CDR1 is SGHRS and CDR2 is YFSETQ. J lost 2 bases, V lost 6 bases, and 9 bases had no gene match. The CDR3 spans 15 residues. The CDR3 reads CASTRHRGVQETQYF. The CDR3 DNA sequence: TGCGCCAGCACCAGGCACAGGGGGGTACAAGAGACCCAGTACTTC.

The chain carries TRBV18 and TRBJ2-7; 8 nucleotides line up with TRBD1. V dropped 6 bases and J dropped 6; count of bases not matched to a gene: 7. Germline V gene sequence: CDR1 KGHSH, CDR2 LQKENI. The CDR3 has 13 residues. The CDR3 bases are TGTGCCAGCTCCAGGACAGGGTCTTCCGAGCAGTACTTC. It codes for CASSRTGSSEQYF.